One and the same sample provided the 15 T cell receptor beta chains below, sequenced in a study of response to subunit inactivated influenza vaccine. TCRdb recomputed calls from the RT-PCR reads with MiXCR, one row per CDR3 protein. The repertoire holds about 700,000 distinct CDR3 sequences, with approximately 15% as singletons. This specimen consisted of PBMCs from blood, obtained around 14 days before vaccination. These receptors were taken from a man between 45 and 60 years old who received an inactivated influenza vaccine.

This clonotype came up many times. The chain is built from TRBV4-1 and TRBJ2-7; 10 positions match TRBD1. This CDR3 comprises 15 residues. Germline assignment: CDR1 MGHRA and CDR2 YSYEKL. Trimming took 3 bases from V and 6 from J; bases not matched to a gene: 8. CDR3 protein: CASSQTGGPKGEQYF. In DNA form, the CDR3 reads TGCGCCAGCAGCCAGACAGGGGGCCCCAAGGGCGAGCAGTACTTC.

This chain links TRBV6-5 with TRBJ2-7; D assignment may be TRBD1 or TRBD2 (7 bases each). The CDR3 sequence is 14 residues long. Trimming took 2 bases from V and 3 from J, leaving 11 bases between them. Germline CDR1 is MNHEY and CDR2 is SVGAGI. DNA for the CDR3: TGTGCCAGCAGTTACCGGGGGGACAGCTACGAGCAGTACTTC. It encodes CASSYRGDSYEQYF.

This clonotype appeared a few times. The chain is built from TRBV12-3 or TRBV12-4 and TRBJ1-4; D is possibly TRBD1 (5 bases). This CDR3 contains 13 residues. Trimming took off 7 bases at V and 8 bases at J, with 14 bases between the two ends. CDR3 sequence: CASTYRHAEKLFF. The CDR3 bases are TGTGCCAGCACCTACAGGCATGCGGAAAAACTGTTTTTT.

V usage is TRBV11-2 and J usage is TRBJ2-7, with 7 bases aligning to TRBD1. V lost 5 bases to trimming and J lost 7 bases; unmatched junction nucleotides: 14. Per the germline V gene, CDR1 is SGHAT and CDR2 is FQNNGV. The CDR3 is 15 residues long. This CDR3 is CASSPNSGGSWEQYF. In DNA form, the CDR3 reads TGTGCCAGCAGCCCAAACTCAGGGGGTTCTTGGGAGCAGTACTTC.

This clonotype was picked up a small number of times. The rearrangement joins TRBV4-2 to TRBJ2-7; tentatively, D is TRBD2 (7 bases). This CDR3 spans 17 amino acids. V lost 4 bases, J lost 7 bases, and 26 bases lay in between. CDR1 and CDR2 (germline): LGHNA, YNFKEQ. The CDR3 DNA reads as TGTGCCAGCAGCCCCCACGGAAAGGGGGAGGGCCTGGGAGAGCAGTACTTC. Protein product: CASSPHGKGEGLGEQYF.

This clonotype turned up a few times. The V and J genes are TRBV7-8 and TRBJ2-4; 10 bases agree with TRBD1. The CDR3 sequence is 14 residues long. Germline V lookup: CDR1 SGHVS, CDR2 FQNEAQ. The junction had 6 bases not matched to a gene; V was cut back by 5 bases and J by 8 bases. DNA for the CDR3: TGTGCCAGCAGCCTGCTGGGGACAGGGGACATTCAGTACTTC. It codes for CASSLLGTGDIQYF.

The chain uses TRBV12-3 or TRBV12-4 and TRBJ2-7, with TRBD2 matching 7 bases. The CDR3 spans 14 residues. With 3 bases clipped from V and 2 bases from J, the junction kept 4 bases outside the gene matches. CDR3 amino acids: CASSFGRAAYEQYF. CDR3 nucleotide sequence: TGTGCCAGCAGTTTTGGGAGGGCGGCCTACGAGCAGTACTTC.

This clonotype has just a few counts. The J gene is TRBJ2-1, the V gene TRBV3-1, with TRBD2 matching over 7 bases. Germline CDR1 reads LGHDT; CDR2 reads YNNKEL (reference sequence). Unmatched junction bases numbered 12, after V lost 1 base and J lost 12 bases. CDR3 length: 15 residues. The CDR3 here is CASSQASSEGRVQFF. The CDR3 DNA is TGTGCCAGCAGCCAAGCGTCAAGCGAGGGGAGGGTGCAGTTCTTC.

The CDR3 here is CASSLSGQVQETQYF. In DNA, the CDR3 is TGTGCCAGCAGCTTGAGCGGACAGGTCCAAGAGACCCAGTACTTC. The V gene is TRBV5-6, the J gene TRBJ2-5; 7 nucleotides align to TRBD1. V lost 1 base to trimming and J lost 1 base; unmatched junction nucleotides: 4. The CDR3 totals 15 residues. Germline lookup yields CDR1 SGHDT and CDR2 YYEEEE.

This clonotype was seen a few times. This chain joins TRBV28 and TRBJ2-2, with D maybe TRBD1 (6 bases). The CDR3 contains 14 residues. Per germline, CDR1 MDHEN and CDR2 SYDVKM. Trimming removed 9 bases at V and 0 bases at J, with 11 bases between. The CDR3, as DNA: TGTGCCAGTCGGGACAAAGCGAACACCGGGGAGCTGTTTTTT. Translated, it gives CASRDKANTGELFF.

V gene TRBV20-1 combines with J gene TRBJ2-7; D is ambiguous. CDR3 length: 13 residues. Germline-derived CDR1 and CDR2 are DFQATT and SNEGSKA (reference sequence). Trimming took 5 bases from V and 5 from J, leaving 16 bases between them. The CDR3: CSARGPTGDEQYF. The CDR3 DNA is TGCAGTGCTCGCGGACCAACCGGTGACGAGCAGTACTTC.

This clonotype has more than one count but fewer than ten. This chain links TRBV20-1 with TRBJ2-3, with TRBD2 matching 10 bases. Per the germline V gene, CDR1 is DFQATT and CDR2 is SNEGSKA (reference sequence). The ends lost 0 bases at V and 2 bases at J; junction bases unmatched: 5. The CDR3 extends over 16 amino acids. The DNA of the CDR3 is TGCAGTGCTAGAGAGGGAAGCGGGGGGGTCACAGATACGCAGTATTTT. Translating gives CSAREGSGGVTDTQYF.

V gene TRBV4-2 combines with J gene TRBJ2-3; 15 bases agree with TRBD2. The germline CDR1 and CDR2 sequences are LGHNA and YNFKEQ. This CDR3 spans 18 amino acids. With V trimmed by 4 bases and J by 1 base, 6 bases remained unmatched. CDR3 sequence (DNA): TGTGCCAGCAGCCCGGGACTAGCGGGGGGCGGGGGCACAGATACGCAGTATTTT. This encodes CASSPGLAGGGGTDTQYF.

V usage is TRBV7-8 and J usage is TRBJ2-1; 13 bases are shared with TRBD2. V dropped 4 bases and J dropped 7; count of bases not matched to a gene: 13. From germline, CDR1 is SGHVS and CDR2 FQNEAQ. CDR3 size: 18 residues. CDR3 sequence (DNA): TGTGCCAGCAGCTCAGGACTAGCGGGGGATGGAACGGGTAATGAGCAGTTCTTC. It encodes CASSSGLAGDGTGNEQFF.

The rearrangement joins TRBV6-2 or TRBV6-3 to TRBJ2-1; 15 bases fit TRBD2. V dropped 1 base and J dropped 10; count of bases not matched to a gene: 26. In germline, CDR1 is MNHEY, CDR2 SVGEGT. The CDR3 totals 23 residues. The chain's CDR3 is CASSYFTQGLAGGKFSNIWEQFF. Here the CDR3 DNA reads TGTGCCAGCAGTTACTTCACACAGGGACTAGCGGGAGGAAAGTTTTCCAATATCTGGGAGCAGTTCTTC.